Below are 16 T cell receptor beta chains sequenced from a single sample in a study of CD8 T cells in ankylosing spondylitis. TCRdb passed the 5' RACE reads through MiXCR, listing each CDR3 protein once. This repertoire shows nearly 350,000 distinct CDR3 sequences, roughly 15% found once; its top ten account for approximately 1%. The material sequenced was blood, either unsorted or a sorted T cell fraction (not recorded which). The source of these receptors is a male donor with ankylosing spondylitis or in good health (not recorded which).

The chain has TRBV20-1 and TRBJ2-3; 8 positions agree with TRBD2. This CDR3 is 15 amino acids long. Germline V CDR1 and CDR2: DFQATT, SNEGSKA (reference sequence). After removal of 2 bases from V and 9 bases from J, the junction contained 13 bases not matched to a gene. For the CDR3, the DNA is TGCAGTGCTAGAAAGGGGGAGGATAGCGGGGCAACGCAGTATTTT. Its protein product is CSARKGEDSGATQYF.

There are a few counts of this clonotype. The rearrangement uses TRBV5-5 and TRBJ2-1; 7 bases agree with TRBD1. CDR3 length equals 14 residues. The ends lost 0 bases at V and 5 bases at J; junction bases unmatched: 2. Per the germline V gene, CDR1 is SGHKS and CDR2 is YYEKEE (reference sequence). CDR3 amino acids: CASSLAGQHNEQFF. Written as DNA, the CDR3 is TGTGCCAGCAGCTTGGCGGGACAGCACAATGAGCAGTTCTTC. Full variable domain (outside the CDR3, taken from reference TRBV5-5 and TRBJ2-1): DAGVTQSPTHLIKTRGQQVTLRCSPISGHKSVSWYQQVLGQGPQFIFQYYEKEERGRGNFPDRFSARQFPNYSSELNVNALLLGDSALYLCASSLAGQHNEQFFGPGTRLTVL.

The chain joins TRBV18 to TRBJ2-2; tentatively, D is TRBD2 (5 bases). The length of the CDR3 is 16 residues. Germline V CDR1 and CDR2: KGHSH, LQKENI. The V gene lost 9 bases and the J gene lost 1 base, with 18 bases spanning the gap. The CDR3 region is CASHRSGAVNTGELFF. CDR3 DNA: TGTGCCAGTCACCGTTCTGGAGCGGTGAACACCGGGGAGCTGTTTTTT. The variable domain in full, with the rest retrieved from reference TRBV18 and TRBJ2-2, is NAGVMQNPRHLVRRRGQEARLRCSPMKGHSHVYWYRQLPEEGLKFMVYLQKENIIDESGMPKERFSAEFPKEGPSILRIQQVVRGDSAAYFCASHRSGAVNTGELFFGEGSRLTVL.

The chain joins TRBV6-1 to TRBJ2-7, with D tentatively TRBD1 (6 bases). The CDR3 runs 15 residues. In germline, CDR1 is MNHNS, CDR2 SASEGT. Trimming left V 7 bases short and J 1 base short, with 17 bases between. The CDR3 here is CASTRDIRFSYEQYF. In DNA, the CDR3 is TGTGCCAGCACTCGGGACATTAGGTTTTCCTACGAGCAGTACTTC.

This clonotype was seen a few times. The chain uses TRBV20-1 and TRBJ2-7; the D gene could be TRBD1 or TRBD2 (5 bases each). The CDR3 covers 14 residues. From germline, CDR1 is DFQATT and CDR2 SNEGSKA (reference sequence). Deletions cut 3 bases from V and 2 bases from J, with 14 bases between. The CDR3 reads CSARKGTLAYEQYF. The CDR3 bases are TGCAGTGCTAGGAAAGGGACGTTGGCCTACGAGCAGTACTTC.

There are many counts of this clonotype. V gene TRBV9 combines with J gene TRBJ2-2; D not certain. V dropped 2 bases and J dropped 1 base, with 3 bases sitting between them. The CDR3 consists of 13 residues. CDR1 and CDR2 (germline): SGDLS, YYNGEE. CDR3 region: CASSVRNTGELFF. The CDR3 nucleotides read TGTGCCAGCAGCGTGAGGAACACCGGGGAGCTGTTTTTT.

Only a few counts were recorded for this clonotype. The J gene is TRBJ1-1, the V gene TRBV5-8, with 7 bases aligning to TRBD1. The V gene end was trimmed by 6 bases and the J gene end by 4 bases; junction bases not matched to a gene: 9. In germline, CDR1 is SGHTS, CDR2 YDEGEE. This CDR3 has 14 residues. In nucleotides, the CDR3 is TGTGCCAGCAACCAATATACAGGGGTCACTGAAGCTTTCTTT. It encodes CASNQYTGVTEAFF.

The chain has TRBV19 and TRBJ2-1; D may be TRBD1 or TRBD2 (5 bases each). Germline V gives CDR1 LNHDA, CDR2 SQIVND (reference sequence). Trimming shortened V by 5 bases and J by 5 bases, and 13 bases separated the two germline ends. The CDR3 covers 14 residues. The DNA of the CDR3 is TGTGCCAGTAGTGCTTGGTGGGGGAACAATGAGCAGTTCTTC. Translated, it gives CASSAWWGNNEQFF.

This clonotype was seen a few times. For the CDR3, the DNA is TGTGCCAGCAGTTCTCATCCGGGACAGGGGGCGAGTTCACCCCTCCACTTT. It translates to CASSSHPGQGASSPLHF. The chain links TRBV12-3 or TRBV12-4 to TRBJ1-6; 12 bases are shared with TRBD1. The CDR3 loop spans 17 amino acids. Trimming removed 4 bases from V and 9 bases from J; junction bases left unmatched: 10.

This clonotype was seen more than once but under ten times. The J gene is TRBJ2-7, the V gene TRBV5-1; D might be TRBD2 (6 bases). This CDR3 has 17 residues. Trimming stripped 2 bases from V and 2 bases from J, with 20 bases between. Germline V CDR1 and CDR2: SGHRS, YFSETQ. The CDR3: CASSFESGRQIPYEQYF. Written as DNA, the CDR3 is TGCGCCAGCAGCTTTGAATCGGGGAGGCAAATACCCTACGAGCAGTACTTC.

V gene TRBV4-1 combines with J gene TRBJ2-7, with D maybe TRBD1 (5 bases). The CDR3 is made up of 13 amino acids. Deletions cut 2 bases from V and 5 bases from J, with 10 bases between. Looked up from germline, CDR1 is MGHRA and CDR2 is YSYEKL. The CDR3 nucleotides are TGCGCCAGCAGCCAAATCAAGGGGAACGAGCAGTACTTC. Residues: CASSQIKGNEQYF.

This clonotype was detected a few times. V gene TRBV20-1 combines with J gene TRBJ2-3, with 11 bases fitting TRBD2. Germline assignment: CDR1 DFQATT and CDR2 SNEGSKA (reference sequence). The CDR3 contains 16 residues. The V segment lost 6 bases and the J segment 4 bases; nucleotides outside the gene matches: 12. CDR3 DNA: TGCAGTGCGCTCCTAGCGGGGGGTTTATGGGCAGATACGCAGTATTTT. Translated, it gives CSALLAGGLWADTQYF.

This clonotype was picked up a small number of times. The chain couples TRBV12-5 to TRBJ2-1; D is unclear. V shed 2 bases and J shed 4 bases, with 6 bases lying between them. This CDR3 region has 13 residues. Germline V gene lookup returns CDR1 LGHNT and CDR2 FRNRAP. The DNA of the CDR3 is TGTGCTAGTGGTTTGACGACGTACAATGAGCAGTTCTTC. It translates to CASGLTTYNEQFF. The variable domain in full, with the rest retrieved from reference TRBV12-5 and TRBJ2-1, is DARVTQTPRHKVTEMGQEVTMRCQPILGHNTVFWYRQTMMQGLELLAYFRNRAPLDDSGMPKDRFSAEMPDATLATLKIQPSEPRDSAVYFCASGLTTYNEQFFGPGTRLTVL.

This clonotype turned up a few times. The chain uses TRBV7-2 and TRBJ2-5; D is perhaps TRBD1 (6 bases). Germline V lookup: CDR1 SGHTA, CDR2 FQGNSA. Trimming pared 5 bases from V and 3 bases from J, leaving 10 bases between. The CDR3 length is 13 residues. The CDR3 bases are TGTGCCAGCAGCATATACAGGGAAGAGACCCAGTACTTC. Translated, it gives CASSIYREETQYF.

This clonotype appeared many times. The gene calls are TRBV12-3 or TRBV12-4 and TRBJ1-1, with 9 nucleotides matching TRBD1. V lost 5 bases, J lost 5 bases, and 9 bases stayed unmatched. The CDR3 has 15 residues. CDR3 DNA sequence: TGTGCCAGCAGTGCGCGACAGGGGGATTATACTGAAGCTTTCTTT. This encodes CASSARQGDYTEAFF.

This sequence joins TRBV11-2 and TRBJ1-4, with D unresolved. V lost 7 bases to trimming and J lost 7 bases, with 13 bases between them. CDR1 SGHAT and CDR2 FQNNGV come from the germline V gene. This CDR3 comprises 13 residues. The CDR3 region has the DNA TGTGCCAGCACCGGTCCCGCGGGTGAAAAACTGTTTTTT. This encodes CASTGPAGEKLFF.